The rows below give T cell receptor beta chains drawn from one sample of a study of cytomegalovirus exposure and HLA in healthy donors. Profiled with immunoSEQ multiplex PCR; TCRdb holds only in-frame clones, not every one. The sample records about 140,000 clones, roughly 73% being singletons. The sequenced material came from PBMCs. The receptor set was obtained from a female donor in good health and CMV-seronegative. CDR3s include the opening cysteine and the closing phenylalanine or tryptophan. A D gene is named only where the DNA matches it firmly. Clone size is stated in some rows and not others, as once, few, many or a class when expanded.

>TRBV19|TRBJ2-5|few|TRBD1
CASSFRDRETQYF
TGTGCCAGTAGTTTCCGGGACAGGGAGACCCAGTACTTC
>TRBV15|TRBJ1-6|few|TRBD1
CATSRIGTGNSPLHF
TGTGCCACCAGCAGAATCGGGACAGGAAATTCACCCCTCCACTTT
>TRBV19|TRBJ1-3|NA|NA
CASIGGISSGNTIYF
TGTGCCAGTATTGGCGGAATCTCTTCTGGAAACACCATATATTTT
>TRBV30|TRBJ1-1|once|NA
CAWSRTEEAFF
TGTGCCTGGAGTCGTACAGAAGAAGCTTTCTTT
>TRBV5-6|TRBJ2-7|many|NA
CASSLQGPTEQYF
TGTGCCAGCAGCTTACAGGGACCGACCGAGCAGTACTTC
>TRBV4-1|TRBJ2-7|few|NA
CASSQQQGYEQYF
TGCGCCAGCAGCCAACAACAGGGTTACGAGCAGTACTTC
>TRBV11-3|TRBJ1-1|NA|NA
CASSPGDGTGEAFF
TGTGCCAGCAGCCCCGGAGACGGAACAGGAGAAGCTTTCTTT
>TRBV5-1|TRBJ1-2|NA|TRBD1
CASSPGQGNYGYTF
TGCGCCAGCAGCCCGGGACAGGGTAACTATGGCTACACCTTC
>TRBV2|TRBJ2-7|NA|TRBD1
CASSDTGQGGEQYF
TGTGCCAGCAGTGACACCGGACAGGGGGGGGAGCAGTACTTC
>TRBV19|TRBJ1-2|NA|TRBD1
CASMVSGGYYGYTF
TGTGCCAGTATGGTTTCAGGGGGTTACTATGGCTACACCTTC
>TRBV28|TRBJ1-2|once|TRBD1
CASSPGGQGNGYTF
TGTGCCAGCAGTCCCGGCGGACAGGGAAATGGCTACACCTTC
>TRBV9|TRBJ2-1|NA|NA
CASSATLGGGFYNEQFF
TGTGCCAGCAGCGCAACATTAGGGGGGGGCTTTTACAATGAGCAGTTCTTC
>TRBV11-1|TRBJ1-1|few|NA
CASRPGVIGTEAFF
TGTGCCAGCAGGCCAGGGGTTATTGGCACTGAAGCTTTCTTT
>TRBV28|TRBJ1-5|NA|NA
CASTFWEGSGPNQPQHF
TGTGCCAGCACTTTCTGGGAGGGTTCGGGGCCTAATCAGCCCCAGCATTTT
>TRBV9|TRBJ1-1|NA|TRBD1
CASSVEGRGQTEAFF
TGTGCCAGCAGCGTAGAAGGCAGGGGGCAAACTGAAGCTTTCTTT
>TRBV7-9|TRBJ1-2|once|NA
CSSSLDPGANYGYTF
TGTTCCAGCAGCTTAGATCCGGGGGCTAACTATGGCTACACCTTC
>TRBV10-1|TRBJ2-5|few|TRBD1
CASSQRGDRVRETQYF
TGCGCCAGCAGTCAGAGAGGGGACAGGGTCCGGGAGACCCAGTACTTC
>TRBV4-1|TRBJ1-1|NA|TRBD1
CASSQPGTGRPEAFF
TGCGCCAGCAGCCAACCGGGGACAGGCCGTCCTGAAGCTTTCTTT
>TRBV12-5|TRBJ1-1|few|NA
CASGLTGNTEAFF
TGTGCTAGTGGTCTGACGGGGAACACTGAAGCTTTCTTT
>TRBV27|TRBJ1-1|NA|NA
CASSLLRGSEAFF
TGTGCCAGCAGTTTATTACGAGGGTCTGAAGCTTTCTTT
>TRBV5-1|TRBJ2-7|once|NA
CASSSLGRGYEQYF
TGCGCCAGCAGCTCACTGGGGCGGGGCTACGAGCAGTACTTC
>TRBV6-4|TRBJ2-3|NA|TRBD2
CASSLLAGGTDTQYF
TGTGCCAGCAGCCTCCTAGCGGGGGGCACAGATACGCAGTATTTT
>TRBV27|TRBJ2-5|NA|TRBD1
CASGTGGRRETQYF
TGTGCCAGCGGGACAGGGGGGCGGAGGGAGACCCAGTACTTC
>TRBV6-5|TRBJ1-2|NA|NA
CASSYELPGANYGYTF
TGTGCCAGCAGTTACGAGCTCCCGGGAGCTAACTATGGCTACACCTTC
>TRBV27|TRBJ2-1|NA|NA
CASNSGIEAYNEQFF
TGTGCCAGCAATTCCGGGATCGAAGCCTACAATGAGCAGTTCTTC
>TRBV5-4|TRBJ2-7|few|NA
CASSMDTYEQYF
TGTGCCAGCAGCATGGACACCTACGAGCAGTACTTC
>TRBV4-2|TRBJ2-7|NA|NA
CASSQASFHRGSYEQYF
TGTGCCAGCAGCCAAGCGTCTTTTCATCGAGGGAGCTACGAGCAGTACTTC
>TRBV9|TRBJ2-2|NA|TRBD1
CASSVKGASSTGELFF
TGTGCCAGCAGCGTAAAGGGGGCGAGTTCAACCGGGGAGCTGTTTTTT